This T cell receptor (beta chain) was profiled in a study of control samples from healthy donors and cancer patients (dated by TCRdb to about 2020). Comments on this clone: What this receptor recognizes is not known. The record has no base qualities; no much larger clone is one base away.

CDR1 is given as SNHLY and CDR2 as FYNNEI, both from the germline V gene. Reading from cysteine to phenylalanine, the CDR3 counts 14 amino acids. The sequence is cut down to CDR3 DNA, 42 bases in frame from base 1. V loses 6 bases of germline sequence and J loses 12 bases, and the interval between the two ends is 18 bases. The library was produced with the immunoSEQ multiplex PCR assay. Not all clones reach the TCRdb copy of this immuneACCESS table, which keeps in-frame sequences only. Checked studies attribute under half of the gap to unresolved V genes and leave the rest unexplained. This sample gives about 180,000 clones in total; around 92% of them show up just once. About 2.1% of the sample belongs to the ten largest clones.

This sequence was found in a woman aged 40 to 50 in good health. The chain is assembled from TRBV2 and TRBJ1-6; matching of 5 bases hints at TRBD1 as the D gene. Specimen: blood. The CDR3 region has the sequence CASSVGTGLGPLHF. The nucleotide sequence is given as TGTGCCAGCAGCGTCGGGACGGGCTTAGGACCCCTCCACTTT.